This TCR beta chain emerged from a study of OX40 agonist ivuxolimab in advanced cancers. Study as a whole: Mean age approximately 66 years, range about 23 to 79; nearly 85% male.

The protocol was immunoSEQ multiplex PCR, while the TCRdb copy is restricted to in-frame clones and leaves out a portion. The data hold 65,000 to 85,000 clones, with roughly 85% observed a single time. Overall study findings and caveats: At doses 0.1 to 3.0 mg/kg, CD4+ and CD8+ clones expanded. Compared with CD4+, CD8+ T cells on average had more expanded clones. No antigen was identified for the clonally expanded peripheral T cells.

The length of the CDR3 is 14 residues. V was shortened by 3 bases and J by 4 bases, with 12 bases between the two germline ends. Germline assignment: CDR1 LNHDA and CDR2 SQIVND (reference sequence). Notes on this clone: The antigen remains unidentified.

Sequencing was performed on CD4+ or CD8+ T cells sorted from blood, taken in a trial of the OX40 agonist ivuxolimab. The rearrangement uses TRBV19 and TRBJ1-2; D is possibly TRBD1 (5 bases). The sequence was collected from an adult with an advanced solid tumor such as melanoma, head and neck, liver or kidney cancer. The CDR3 DNA sequence: TGTGCCAGTAGTATGCTCATTGGGGCCTATGGCTACACCTTC. It is translated as CASSMLIGAYGYTF.